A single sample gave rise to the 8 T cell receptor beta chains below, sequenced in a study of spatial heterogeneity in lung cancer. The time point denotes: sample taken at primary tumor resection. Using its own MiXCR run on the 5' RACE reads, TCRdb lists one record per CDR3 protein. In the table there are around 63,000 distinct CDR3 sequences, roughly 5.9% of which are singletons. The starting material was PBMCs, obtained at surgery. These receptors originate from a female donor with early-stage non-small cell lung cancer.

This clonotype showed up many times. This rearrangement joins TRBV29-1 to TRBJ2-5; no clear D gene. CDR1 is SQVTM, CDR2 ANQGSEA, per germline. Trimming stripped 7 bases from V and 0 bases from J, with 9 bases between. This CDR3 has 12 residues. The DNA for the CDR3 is TGCAGCGGCCATAGGGACCAAGAGACCCAGTACTTC. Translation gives CSGHRDQETQYF.

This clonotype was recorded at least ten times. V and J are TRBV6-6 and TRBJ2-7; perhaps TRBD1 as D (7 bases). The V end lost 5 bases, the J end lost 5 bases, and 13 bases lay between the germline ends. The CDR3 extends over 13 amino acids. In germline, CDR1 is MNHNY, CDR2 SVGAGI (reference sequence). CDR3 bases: TGTGCCAGCAGTCTACAGGGGAGGAACGAGCAGTACTTC. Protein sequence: CASSLQGRNEQYF.

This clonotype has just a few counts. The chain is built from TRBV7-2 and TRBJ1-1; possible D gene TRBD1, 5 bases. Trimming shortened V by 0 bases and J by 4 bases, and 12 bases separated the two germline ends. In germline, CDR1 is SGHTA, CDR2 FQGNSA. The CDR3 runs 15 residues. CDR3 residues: CASSLAGGLGTEAFF. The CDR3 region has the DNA TGTGCCAGCAGCTTAGCGGGGGGTTTGGGCACTGAAGCTTTCTTT.

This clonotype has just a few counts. CDR3 residues: CASRSAGISYEQYF. CDR3 nucleotides: TGTGCCAGCAGGAGTGCGGGAATCTCCTACGAGCAGTACTTC. The rearrangement joins TRBV6-5 to TRBJ2-7, with D tentatively TRBD2 (6 bases). Trimming removed 6 bases from V and 0 bases from J, with 12 bases in between. The CDR3 contains 14 residues. The V gene's germline CDR1 is MNHEY and CDR2 SVGAGI.

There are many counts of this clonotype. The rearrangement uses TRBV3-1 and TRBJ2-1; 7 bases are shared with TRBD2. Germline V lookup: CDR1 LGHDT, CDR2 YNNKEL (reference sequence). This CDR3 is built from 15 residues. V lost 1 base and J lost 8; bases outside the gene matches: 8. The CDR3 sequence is CASSQAGGSRDEQFF. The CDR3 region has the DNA TGTGCCAGCAGCCAAGCGGGCGGGAGTCGGGATGAGCAGTTCTTC.

CDR3 loop: CASSLARYRCTYNEQFF. CDR3 DNA: TGTGCCAGCAGCTTGGCCCGCTACAGGTGCACCTACAATGAGCAGTTCTTC. The rearrangement joins TRBV5-6 to TRBJ2-1; tentatively, D is TRBD1 (5 bases). The CDR3 spans 17 residues. The V and J ends lost 0 bases and 2 bases respectively, with 15 bases between them. CDR1 and CDR2 (germline): SGHDT, YYEEEE. The full variable domain, rest sourced from reference TRBV5-6 and TRBJ2-1, is DAGVTQSPTHLIKTRGQQVTLRCSPKSGHDTVSWYQQALGQGPQFIFQYYEEEERQRGNFPDRFSGHQFPNYSSELNVNALLLGDSALYLCASSLARYRCTYNEQFFGPGTRLTVL.

The CDR3 reads CASSSDRRQETQYF. CDR3 in DNA: TGTGCCAGCAGCTCCGACAGGAGACAAGAGACCCAGTACTTC. The chain links TRBV11-2 to TRBJ2-5, with a possible D match to TRBD1 (6 bases). Trimming took off 4 bases at V and 2 bases at J, with 11 bases between the two ends. Germline-derived CDR1 and CDR2 are SGHAT and FQNNGV. The CDR3 length is 14 residues.

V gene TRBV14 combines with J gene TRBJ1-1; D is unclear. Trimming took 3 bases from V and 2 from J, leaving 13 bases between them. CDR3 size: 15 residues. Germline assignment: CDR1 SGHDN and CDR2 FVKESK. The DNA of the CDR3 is TGTGCCAGCAGCCACACGCTTAGACCCAACACTGAAGCTTTCTTT. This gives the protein CASSHTLRPNTEAFF.